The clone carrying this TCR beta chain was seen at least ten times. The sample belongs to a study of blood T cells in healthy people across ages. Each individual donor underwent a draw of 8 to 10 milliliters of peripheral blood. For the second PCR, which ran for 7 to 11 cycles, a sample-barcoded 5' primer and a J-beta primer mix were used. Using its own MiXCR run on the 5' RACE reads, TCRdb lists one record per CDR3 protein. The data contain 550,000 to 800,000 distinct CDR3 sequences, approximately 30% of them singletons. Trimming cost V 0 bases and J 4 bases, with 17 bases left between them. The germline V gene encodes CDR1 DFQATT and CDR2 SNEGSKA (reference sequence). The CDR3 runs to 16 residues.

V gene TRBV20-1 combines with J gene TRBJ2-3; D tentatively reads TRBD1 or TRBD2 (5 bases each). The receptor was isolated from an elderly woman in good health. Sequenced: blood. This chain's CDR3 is CSARDPTGALADTQYF. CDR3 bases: TGCAGTGCTAGAGATCCAACCGGGGCTCTAGCAGATACGCAGTATTTT.